The entry below describes one T cell receptor beta chain. Its antigen is undetermined. CDR3 size: 15 residues. V shed 0 bases and J shed 0 bases, with 8 bases lying between them. Germline lookup yields CDR1 SGHRS and CDR2 YFSETQ. The data are from a study of PD-1 blockade in mismatch repair-deficient tumors. The wider study: Enrolled about 2013-2016, patients had progressing, pretreated mismatch repair-deficient cancers of about a dozen types. Notes on the study in general: Rapid post-treatment expansion, then contraction, generally preceding radiologic response, marked tumor-resident clones.

TCRs were sequenced from three patients responding to pembrolizumab. Data came from immunoSEQ multiplex PCR; TCRdb stores just in-frame clones and leaves some out. The table lists just under 65,000 clones, 70% to 90% of them singletons. The rearrangement uses TRBV5-1 and TRBJ2-3; no clear D gene. This TCR came from an adult with mismatch repair-deficient cancer. Sequenced here: peripheral blood, sampled 52 weeks after starting pembrolizumab. The CDR3 is CASSLDPSSTDTQYF. Here the CDR3 DNA reads TGCGCCAGCAGCTTGGATCCGAGCAGCACAGATACGCAGTATTTT.